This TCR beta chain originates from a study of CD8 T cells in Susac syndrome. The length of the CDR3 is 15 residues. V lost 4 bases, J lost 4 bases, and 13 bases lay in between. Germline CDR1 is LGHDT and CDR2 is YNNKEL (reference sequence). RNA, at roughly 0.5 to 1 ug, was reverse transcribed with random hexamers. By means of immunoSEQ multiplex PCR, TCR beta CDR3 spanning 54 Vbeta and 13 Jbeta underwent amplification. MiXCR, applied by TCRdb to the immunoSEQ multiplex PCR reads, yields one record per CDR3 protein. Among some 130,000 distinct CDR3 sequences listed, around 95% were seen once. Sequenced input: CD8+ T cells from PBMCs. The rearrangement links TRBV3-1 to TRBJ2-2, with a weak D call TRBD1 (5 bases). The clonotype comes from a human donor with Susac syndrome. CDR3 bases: TGTGCCAGCAGCCCGCTACAAAGGGGCACCGGGGAGCTGTTTTTT. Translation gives CASSPLQRGTGELFF.